The rows below give T cell receptor beta chains drawn from one sample of a study of blood T cell repertoires in COVID-19. Sequencing was performed with immunoSEQ multiplex PCR; in TCRdb, only in-frame clones are kept and a portion is missing. Of 200,000 to 250,000 clones listed, around nine tenths are singletons. The sample consisted of peripheral blood. Receptor source: a man between 60 and 75 years old with COVID-19, enrolled during active disease. CDR3s include the opening cysteine and the closing phenylalanine or tryptophan. D genes are given only for firm matches. A clone size is listed for some rows: how often the clone was seen (once, few, many), or a class if it is expanded.

j_gene,d_gene,abundance,v_gene,CDR3aa,CDR3nt
TRBJ1-2,.,.,TRBV3-1/TRBV3-2,CASSQTGTHGYTF,TGTGCCAGCAGCCAAACAGGCACACATGGCTACACCTTC
TRBJ2-7,.,.,TRBV7-9,CASSLVAGTISYEQYF,TGTGCCAGCAGCTTAGTCGCCGGGACAATCTCCTACGAGCAGTACTTC
TRBJ2-7,TRBD2,.,TRBV10-3,CAISESLAGSSYEQYF,TGTGCCATCAGTGAGTCTCTAGCGGGGAGCTCCTACGAGCAGTACTTC
TRBJ2-2,.,.,TRBV15,CATSSRLSGELFF,TGTGCCACCAGCAGTCGTCTTAGCGGGGAGCTGTTTTTT
TRBJ1-1,.,.,TRBV5-4,CASSPGGRVTEAFF,TGTGCCAGCAGCCCGGGAGGGAGGGTCACTGAAGCTTTCTTT
TRBJ1-5,TRBD1,.,TRBV5-8,CASSFHGQGVEEPQHF,TGTGCCAGCAGCTTTCACGGTCAGGGGGTCGAGGAGCCCCAGCATTTT
TRBJ1-3,TRBD1,.,TRBV9,CASSVNRGDTIYF,TGTGCCAGCAGCGTAAACAGGGGCGACACCATATATTTT
TRBJ2-7,.,.,TRBV7-2,CASSLGALYEQYF,TGTGCCAGCAGCTTAGGGGCCCTCTACGAGCAGTACTTC
TRBJ1-2,TRBD1,.,TRBV20-1,CSASAQGATYTF,TGCAGTGCTAGTGCACAGGGGGCGACCTACACCTTC
TRBJ2-7,TRBD2,few,TRBV19,CASSSGGARYEQYF,TGTGCCAGTAGTAGCGGGGGGGCGCGGTACGAGCAGTACTTC